This T cell receptor beta chain was recorded in a study of T cells after yellow fever vaccination. Study context: Preparation used SMART-Seq v4 Ultra Low Input for the low-cell-number fractions. General study results and limits: At approximately 95% for CD4 and about 87% for CD8, most primary-vaccination clones showed up again after the booster. Some clonotypes were seen in both the CD4 and the CD8 compartments. These made up a small share and likely arose from convergent recombination.

This clonotype was counted ten times or more. Antigen specificity is unknown. 5'RACE template switching produced TCR cDNA carrying a universal primer site and UMIs. TCRdb reanalysed the 5' RACE reads using MiXCR and keeps one entry per CDR3 protein. The table records some 68,000 distinct CDR3 sequences, more than 6.5% of them present only once. The ends were cut back, 0 bases at V and 10 bases at J, with 13 bases in the middle. From germline, CDR1 is DFQATT and CDR2 SNEGSKA (reference sequence). The CDR3 has 14 residues. This TCR was sampled from a young man who received the YFV17D yellow fever vaccine. The sequencing used CD8+ T cells sorted from PBMCs, collected roughly seven weeks after the first yellow fever vaccination. The rearrangement joins TRBV20-1 to TRBJ1-6; D is unclear. The CDR3 DNA is TGCAGTGCTAGAGATGGAGGAGTTTTCTCACCCCTCCACTTT. Its protein product is CSARDGGVFSPLHF.